The present T cell receptor (beta chain) was sequenced within a study of T cell responses to AZD1222 COVID-19 vaccine. Study-wide results and caveats: Spike-specific TCRs gained breadth and depth after people received two AZD1222 doses. There were repertoire samples only from the period after the peak T cell response. Spike as a whole was targeted by vaccine-associated CD4 TCRs, dominant at 160-218 and 743-854. Reportedly, nearly half of unique spike TCRs recognized epitopes outside B.1.351/B.1.1.7 mutations.

TCRdb's table, derived via immunoSEQ multiplex PCR, lists solely in-frame clones and lacks some. Of approximately 120,000 clones in the sample, more than 80% were seen once. CDR3 length: 13 residues. V was shortened by 2 bases and J by 4 bases, with 8 bases between the two germline ends. The germline CDR1 and CDR2 sequences are WSHSY and SAAADI. Details on this clone: Its specificity is unknown.

This specimen consisted of peripheral blood, obtained 28 days after the second AZD1222 dose. The TCR sequence derives from an adult who received the AZD1222 COVID-19 vaccine. The rearrangement uses TRBV10-2 and TRBJ1-1; no firm D call. The CDR3 reads CASSEMWATEAFF. Written as DNA, the CDR3 is TGCGCCAGCAGTGAGATGTGGGCCACTGAAGCTTTCTTT.